This is a list of T cell receptor beta chains from one sample in a study of T cells after yellow fever vaccination. A single record per CDR3 protein comes from TCRdb applying MiXCR to the 5' RACE reads. The table includes 40,000 to 50,000 distinct CDR3 sequences, under 8% detected once. The sequencing used CD8+ T cells not binding an NS4B(214-222) dextramer, sorted from PBMCs, collected 45 days after the yellow fever booster vaccination. Every receptor here comes from a man between 25 and 39 years old who received the YFV17D yellow fever vaccine. The CDR3 runs from the conserved cysteine through the conserved F or W. A D gene is named only where the DNA matches it firmly. The size of a clone is reported for some rows only, either as once, few or many, or as a class for expanded clones.

v_gene	j_gene	d_gene	abundance	CDR3nt	CDR3aa
TRBV30	TRBJ2-1	TRBD2	.	TGTGCCTGGGATTGGGAGCGGGGAAACAATGAGCAGTTCTTC	CAWDWERGNNEQFF
TRBV11-2	TRBJ2-1	.	many	TGTGCCAGTCCACACAGAGGGAATGAGCAGTTCTTC	CASPHRGNEQFF
TRBV7-9	TRBJ2-7	TRBD1	.	TGTGCCAGCAGCCTCGGGGACAGCTCCTACGAGCAGTACTTC	CASSLGDSSYEQYF
TRBV2	TRBJ2-2	.	many	TGTGCCAGCACGAGCCCAGAGGGGGCCGGGGAGCTGTTTTTT	CASTSPEGAGELFF
TRBV2	TRBJ1-2	TRBD1	many	TGTGCCAGCATCTTTGGACAGGGAGACTATGGCTACACCTTC	CASIFGQGDYGYTF
TRBV2	TRBJ2-7	TRBD2	.	TGTGCCAGCCGACGGCCTGGGAGCGGGAGGGACTACGAGCAGTACTTC	CASRRPGSGRDYEQYF
TRBV10-3	TRBJ1-1	.	.	TGTGCCATCAGTGATAACGTCAGGGTGAACACTGAAGCTTTCTTT	CAISDNVRVNTEAFF
TRBV15	TRBJ2-7	TRBD1	.	TGTGCCACCAGCAGAGGGGTATGGACCCCGGGACAGGTCTCCTACGAGCAGTACTTC	CATSRGVWTPGQVSYEQYF
TRBV7-6	TRBJ2-1	TRBD2	many	TGTGCCAGCAGCCGGGAGGGGAATGAGCAGTTCTTC	CASSREGNEQFF
TRBV7-6	TRBJ2-2	TRBD2	many	TGTGCCAGCTTAGGGACTAGCGGGAATGCCGGGGAGCTGTTTTTT	CASLGTSGNAGELFF
TRBV19	TRBJ2-7	TRBD1	few	TGTGCCAGTAGTATTCGGACAGGGCACGAGCAGTACTTC	CASSIRTGHEQYF
TRBV11-2	TRBJ2-2	.	many	TGTGCCACGGGGTACGGGGAGCTGTTTTTT	CATGYGELFF
TRBV29-1	TRBJ2-1	.	few	TGCAGCGTCGAGTCGGGCAGTAAGAGCTCCTACAATGAGCAGTTCTTC	CSVESGSKSSYNEQFF
TRBV6-5	TRBJ2-7	.	many	TGTGCCGCCGGACATTACGAGCAGTACTTC	CAAGHYEQYF
TRBV20-1	TRBJ2-3	TRBD2	many	TGCAGTGCTAGTCGACTAGCGGGAGGACTTGGGGATACGCAGTATTTT	CSASRLAGGLGDTQYF
TRBV11-2	TRBJ2-1	.	many	TGTGCCAGCAGCCTATCGGATGAGCAGTTCTTC	CASSLSDEQFF
TRBV27	TRBJ1-6	.	few	TGTGCCAGCAGGACGCTGGGGGGCTATTCACCCCTCCACTTT	CASRTLGGYSPLHF
TRBV27	TRBJ1-1	.	many	TGTGCCAGCAGCTTTGCCACATCGACTGAAGCTTTCTTT	CASSFATSTEAFF
TRBV7-8	TRBJ2-4	.	many	TGTGCCAGCAGTCCAACGCCCCTACTTAAAGCCAAAAACATTCAGTACTTC	CASSPTPLLKAKNIQYF
TRBV7-9	TRBJ2-5	.	many	TGTGCCAGCAGTGGGAAGGACTGGGAGACCCAGTACTTC	CASSGKDWETQYF
TRBV12-3/TRBV12-4	TRBJ2-3	.	many	TGTGCCAGCACTCTAACCCGGGGAGGTGGGGATACGCAGTATTTT	CASTLTRGGGDTQYF
TRBV6-5	TRBJ2-5	.	many	TGTGCCAGCAGTTCCTCCGGGGCCAAAGAGACCCAGTACTTC	CASSSSGAKETQYF
TRBV3-1	TRBJ1-1	TRBD1	many	TGTGCCAGCAGCCAGACAGGGTGGGAAGCTTTCTTT	CASSQTGWEAFF
TRBV12-3/TRBV12-4	TRBJ2-5	.	many	TGTGCCAGCAGTTTACAGGGGGGGGTGACCCAGTACTTC	CASSLQGGVTQYF
TRBV11-2	TRBJ2-7	.	many	TGTGCCAGCGAGGTGGAGGAGAATCCTTACGAGCAGTACTTC	CASEVEENPYEQYF
TRBV11-2	TRBJ2-1	.	many	TGTGCCAGCAGCTTAATGTGGGACCGGGTCAATGAGCAGTTCTTC	CASSLMWDRVNEQFF
TRBV5-1	TRBJ1-1	.	.	TGCGCCAGCACCCCCGGGGACACGAACACTGAAGCTTTCTTT	CASTPGDTNTEAFF
TRBV4-3	TRBJ2-7	TRBD2	many	TGCGCCAGCAGCCAAGATCCTAGCGGGGAATACGAGCAGTACTTC	CASSQDPSGEYEQYF
TRBV29-1	TRBJ1-1	.	many	TGCAGCGGGACAGTGAACACTGAAGCTTTCTTT	CSGTVNTEAFF
TRBV5-1	TRBJ2-1	TRBD2	many	TGCGCCAGCAGCTCCCCGGGACTAGCGATGAATGAGCAGTTCTTC	CASSSPGLAMNEQFF
TRBV14	TRBJ2-7	.	few	TGTGCCAGCACGGGCGAGGGGTTCTACGAGCAGTACTTC	CASTGEGFYEQYF
TRBV27	TRBJ2-5	TRBD2	many	TGTGCCAGCAGTCTGACTAGCGGGAGTGAGACCCAGTACTTC	CASSLTSGSETQYF
TRBV3-1	TRBJ2-5	.	many	TGTGCCAGCAGCCAAGGCACGATGATTCTGGGGGAGACCCAGTACTTC	CASSQGTMILGETQYF
TRBV19	TRBJ2-2	.	.	TGTGCCACTCCGGGGGTCACCGGGGAGCTGTTTTTT	CATPGVTGELFF
TRBV11-3	TRBJ1-2	.	many	TGTGCCAGCAGCCCTTTTTCCCTGAGTGGCTACACCTTC	CASSPFSLSGYTF
TRBV7-2	TRBJ2-3	TRBD2	.	TGTGCCAGCAGCACGCCTAGCGGGAGAATAGATACGCAGTATTTT	CASSTPSGRIDTQYF
TRBV6-2/TRBV6-3	TRBJ1-6	.	many	TGTGCCAGCAGTAATGCCGAAAATTCACCCCTCCACTTT	CASSNAENSPLHF
TRBV20-1	TRBJ2-5	TRBD1	many	TGCAGTGCTAGAGGCCCCAACAGGGGATTGGGGGAGACCCAGTACTTC	CSARGPNRGLGETQYF
TRBV6-1	TRBJ2-7	TRBD2	many	TGTGCCAGTTCGACCGGGACGGGGGGGCCTGAGCAGTACTTC	CASSTGTGGPEQYF
TRBV6-2/TRBV6-3	TRBJ2-1	.	many	TGTGCCAGCAGTTACTCGATAGTGGTCCTCCACAATGAGCAGTTCTTC	CASSYSIVVLHNEQFF
TRBV7-3	TRBJ2-1	.	many	TGTGCCAGCAGCTTAACATCCGGCGACAATGAGCAGTTCTTC	CASSLTSGDNEQFF
TRBV7-6	TRBJ2-1	.	few	TGTGCCAGCAGTTCACCGGAGGTGGGAGAGCAGTTCTTC	CASSSPEVGEQFF
TRBV6-2/TRBV6-3	TRBJ2-1	.	many	TGTGCCAGCAGTTACACCAATGAGCAGTTCTTC	CASSYTNEQFF
TRBV7-2	TRBJ2-7	TRBD1	few	TGTGCCAGCAGCTTATACCCGGGACAGGGACTCCACGAGCAGTACTTC	CASSLYPGQGLHEQYF
TRBV11-2	TRBJ2-5	.	.	TGTGCCAGCAGCTTACCCGGTGGAGAGACCCAGTACTTC	CASSLPGGETQYF
TRBV6-5	TRBJ2-7	.	many	TGTGCCAGCAGTTACTCGTCAGACCGAACCTACGAGCAGTACTTC	CASSYSSDRTYEQYF
TRBV20-1	TRBJ2-7	TRBD2	many	TGCAGTGCGAGTCGTTCAGGACTAGCGGCATACGAGCAGTACTTC	CSASRSGLAAYEQYF
TRBV20-1	TRBJ2-7	.	many	TGCAGTGCTAGAAGGACAGAGACCTACGAGCAGTACTTC	CSARRTETYEQYF
TRBV19	TRBJ2-2	.	few	TGTGCCAGTAGTATCGATTCCTCCGGGGAGCTGTTTTTT	CASSIDSSGELFF
TRBV27	TRBJ2-1	TRBD1	many	TGTGCCAGCAGTTTCACAGGGGCCGGGGACAATGAGCAGTTCTTC	CASSFTGAGDNEQFF
TRBV4-2	TRBJ2-1	.	many	TGTGCCAGCAGCAACAGGGTAGAGCAGTTCTTC	CASSNRVEQFF
TRBV6-2/TRBV6-3	TRBJ2-7	.	many	TGTGCCAGCAGTTATCTGGACGGGTTCTACGAGCAGTACTTC	CASSYLDGFYEQYF
TRBV29-1	TRBJ2-7	.	many	TGCAGTGTCAGCGCGACGGCGAGCTCCTACGAGCAGTACTTC	CSVSATASSYEQYF
TRBV9	TRBJ2-7	.	many	TGTGCCAGCAGCGTAGGGGTGGTCTCCTACGAGCAGTACTTC	CASSVGVVSYEQYF
TRBV20-1	TRBJ2-3	.	many	TGCAGTGCTGAGCACGGGACTCACGATGACCTCACAGATACGCAGTATTTT	CSAEHGTHDDLTDTQYF